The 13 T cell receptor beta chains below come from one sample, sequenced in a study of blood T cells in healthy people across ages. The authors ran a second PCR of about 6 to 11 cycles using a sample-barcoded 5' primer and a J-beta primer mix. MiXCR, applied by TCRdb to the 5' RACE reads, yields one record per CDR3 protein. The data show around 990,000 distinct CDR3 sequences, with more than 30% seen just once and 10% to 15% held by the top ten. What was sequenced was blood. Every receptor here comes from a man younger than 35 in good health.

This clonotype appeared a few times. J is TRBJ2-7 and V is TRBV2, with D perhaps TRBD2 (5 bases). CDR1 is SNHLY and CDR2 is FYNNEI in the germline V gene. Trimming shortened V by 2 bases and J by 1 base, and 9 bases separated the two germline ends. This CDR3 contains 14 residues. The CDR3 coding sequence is TGTGCCAGCAGTGAACGCGGGCGGTCCTACGAGCAGTACTTC. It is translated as CASSERGRSYEQYF.

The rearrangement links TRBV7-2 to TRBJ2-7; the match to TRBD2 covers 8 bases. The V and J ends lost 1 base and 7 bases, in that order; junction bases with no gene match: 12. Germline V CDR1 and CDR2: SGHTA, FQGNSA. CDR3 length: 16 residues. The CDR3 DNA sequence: TGTGCCAGCAGCTTAGGAAGCGGGGGACGCTACAATGAGCAGTACTTC. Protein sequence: CASSLGSGGRYNEQYF.

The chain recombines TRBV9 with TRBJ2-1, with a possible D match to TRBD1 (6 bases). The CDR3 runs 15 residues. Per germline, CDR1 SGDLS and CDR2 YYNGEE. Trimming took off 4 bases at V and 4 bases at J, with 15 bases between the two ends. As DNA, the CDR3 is TGTGCCAGCAGCCTTACACAGGGACCTTACAATGAGCAGTTCTTC. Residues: CASSLTQGPYNEQFF.

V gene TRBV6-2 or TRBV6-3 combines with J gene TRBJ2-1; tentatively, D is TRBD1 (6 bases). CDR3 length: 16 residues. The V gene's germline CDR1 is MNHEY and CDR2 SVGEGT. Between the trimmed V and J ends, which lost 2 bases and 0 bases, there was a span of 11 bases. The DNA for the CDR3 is TGTGCCAGCAGTTACAGGGACATAGGCTCCTACAATGAGCAGTTCTTC. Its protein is CASSYRDIGSYNEQFF.

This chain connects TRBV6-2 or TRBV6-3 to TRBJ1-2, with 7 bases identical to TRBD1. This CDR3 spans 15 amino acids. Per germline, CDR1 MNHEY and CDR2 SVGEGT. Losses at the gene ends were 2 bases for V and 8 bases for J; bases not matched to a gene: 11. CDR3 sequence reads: CASSYPDRHGQGYTF. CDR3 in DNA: TGTGCCAGCAGTTACCCGGACAGGCACGGTCAAGGCTACACCTTC.

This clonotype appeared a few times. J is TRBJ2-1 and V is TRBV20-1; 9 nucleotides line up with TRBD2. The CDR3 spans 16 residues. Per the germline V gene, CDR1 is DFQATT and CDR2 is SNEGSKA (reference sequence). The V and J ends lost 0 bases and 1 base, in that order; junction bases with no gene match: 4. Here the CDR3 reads CSARELAGESYNEQFF. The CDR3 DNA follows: TGCAGTGCTAGAGAATTAGCGGGGGAATCCTACAATGAGCAGTTCTTC.

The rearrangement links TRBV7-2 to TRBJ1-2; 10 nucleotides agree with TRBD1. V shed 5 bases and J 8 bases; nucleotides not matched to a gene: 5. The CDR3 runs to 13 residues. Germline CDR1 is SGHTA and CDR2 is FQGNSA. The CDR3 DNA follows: TGTGCCAGCAGCCAGGACAGGGGGAGAGGCTACACCTTC. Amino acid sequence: CASSQDRGRGYTF.

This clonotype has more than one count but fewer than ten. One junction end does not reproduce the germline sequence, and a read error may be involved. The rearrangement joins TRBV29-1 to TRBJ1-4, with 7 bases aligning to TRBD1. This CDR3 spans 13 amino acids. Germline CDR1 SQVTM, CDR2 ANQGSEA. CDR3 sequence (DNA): TGCAGCGTGGAAGACAGGGCGCGGGAAAAACTGTTTTTT. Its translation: CSVEDRAREKLFF.

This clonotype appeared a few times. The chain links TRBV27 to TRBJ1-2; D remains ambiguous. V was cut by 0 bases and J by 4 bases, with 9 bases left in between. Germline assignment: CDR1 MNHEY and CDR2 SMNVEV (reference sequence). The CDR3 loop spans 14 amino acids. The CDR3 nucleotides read TGTGCCAGCAGTTTATCGGTAGCGTCCTATGGCTACACCTTC. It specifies CASSLSVASYGYTF.

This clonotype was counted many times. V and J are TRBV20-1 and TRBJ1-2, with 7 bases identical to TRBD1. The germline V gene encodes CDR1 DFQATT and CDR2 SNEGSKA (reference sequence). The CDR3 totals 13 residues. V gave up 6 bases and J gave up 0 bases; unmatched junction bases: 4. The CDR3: CSAGRGTNYGYTF. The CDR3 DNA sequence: TGCAGTGCCGGCAGGGGGACTAACTATGGCTACACCTTC.

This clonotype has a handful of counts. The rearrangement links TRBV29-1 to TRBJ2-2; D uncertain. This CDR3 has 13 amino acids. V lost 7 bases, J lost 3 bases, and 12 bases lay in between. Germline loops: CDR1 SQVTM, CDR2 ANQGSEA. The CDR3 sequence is CSARGFDTGELFF. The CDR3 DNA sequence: TGCAGCGCTAGAGGTTTTGACACCGGGGAGCTGTTTTTT.

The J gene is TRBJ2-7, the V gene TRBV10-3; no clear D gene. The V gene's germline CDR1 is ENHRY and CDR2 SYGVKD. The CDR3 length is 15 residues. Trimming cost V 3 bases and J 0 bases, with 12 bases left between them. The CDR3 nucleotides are TGTGCCATCAGTGAACGCCCCCAAAGCTCCTACGAGCAGTACTTC. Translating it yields CAISERPQSSYEQYF.

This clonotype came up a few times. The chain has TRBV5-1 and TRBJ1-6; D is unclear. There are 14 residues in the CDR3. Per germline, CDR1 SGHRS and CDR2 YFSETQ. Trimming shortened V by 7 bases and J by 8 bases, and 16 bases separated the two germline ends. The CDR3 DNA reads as TGCGCCAGCTGCCCAGTCCAGGCAGATTCACCCCTCCACTTT. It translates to CASCPVQADSPLHF.